This T cell receptor (beta chain) was sequenced during a study of blood T cell repertoires in COVID-19. Study-level background: Some COVID-19 samples were acute and others convalescent; all came from the United States, Italy and Spain. Nucleic acid was either cDNA or gDNA, and it came from T cells, B-cell-depleted T cells, or PBMCs.

How the authors handled the data: By means of reference gene primer amplification, nucleated cell counts were estimated. Sequenced by immunoSEQ multiplex PCR; TCRdb stores in-frame clones only, minus some. The V and J calls and clone size are taken from that table; D and trimming were inferred from the DNA. The table shows about 200,000 clones, with about nine tenths occurring only once. Germline loops: CDR1 SGHRS, CDR2 YFSETQ. The V and J ends lost 4 bases and 3 bases, in that order; junction bases with no gene match: 11. This CDR3 spans 16 amino acids. The receptor was isolated from a man aged 55 to 70 who had recovered from COVID-19. The sample comprised peripheral blood. This chain links TRBV5-1 with TRBJ2-7; 9 positions agree with TRBD1. Here the CDR3 DNA reads TGCGCCAGCAGCCCTAATATTAGGGACAGGGTCTACGAGCAGTACTTC. It specifies CASSPNIRDRVYEQYF.